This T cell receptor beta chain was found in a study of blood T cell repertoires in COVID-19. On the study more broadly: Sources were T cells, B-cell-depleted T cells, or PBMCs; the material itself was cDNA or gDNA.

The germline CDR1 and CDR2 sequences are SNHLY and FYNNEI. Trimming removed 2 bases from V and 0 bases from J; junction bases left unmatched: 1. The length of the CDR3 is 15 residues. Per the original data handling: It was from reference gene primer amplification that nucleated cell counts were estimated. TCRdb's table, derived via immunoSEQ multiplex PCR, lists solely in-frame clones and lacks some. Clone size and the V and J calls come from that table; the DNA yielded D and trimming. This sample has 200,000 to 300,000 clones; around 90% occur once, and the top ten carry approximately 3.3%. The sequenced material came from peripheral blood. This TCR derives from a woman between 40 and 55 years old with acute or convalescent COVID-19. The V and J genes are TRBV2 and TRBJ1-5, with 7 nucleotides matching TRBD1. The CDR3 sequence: CASSERTGSNQPQHF. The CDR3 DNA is TGTGCCAGCAGTGAACGGACAGGTAGCAATCAGCCCCAGCATTTT.